One and the same sample provided the 17 T cell receptor beta chains below, sequenced in a study of blood T cell repertoires in COVID-19. Assay: immunoSEQ multiplex PCR; the TCRdb copy retains only in-frame clones and omits some. The table has 300,000 to 350,000 clones, around 90% seen once. Sequenced material: PBMCs or T cells enriched from blood (not recorded which). The source of these receptors is a woman aged 18-29 years who had recovered from COVID-19.

V and J are TRBV5-4 and TRBJ2-6; 11 bases line up with TRBD2. Trimming at V came to 4 bases and at J to 1 base, leaving 10 bases not matched to a gene. In germline, CDR1 is SGHNT, CDR2 YYREEE (reference sequence). CDR3 length: 19 residues. In DNA, the CDR3 is TGTGCCAGCAGCCCTAGGACTAGCGGGTTCAAGTCTGGGGCCAACGTCCTGACTTTC. This translates into CASSPRTSGFKSGANVLTF.

This rearrangement joins TRBV19 to TRBJ2-5, with a weak D call TRBD2 (6 bases). The CDR3 has 15 residues. Germline V gene lookup returns CDR1 LNHDA and CDR2 SQIVND (reference sequence). Trimming removed 6 bases at V and 5 bases at J, with 19 bases between. The CDR3 DNA is TGTGCCAGTAGCAGAGGGTCGGGGGATGCGGAGACCCAGTACTTC. This gives the protein CASSRGSGDAETQYF.

The CDR3 sequence is CASSLIPGSYEQYF. For the CDR3, the DNA is TGTGCCAGCAGCTTAATCCCAGGATCCTACGAGCAGTACTTC. The genes are TRBV7-3 and TRBJ2-7; no clear D. The germline gives CDR1 SGHTA, CDR2 FQGTGA. Trimming shortened V by 1 base and J by 1 base, and 8 bases separated the two germline ends. CDR3 size: 14 residues.

The chain recombines TRBV6-5 with TRBJ2-6; D is ambiguous. The CDR3 covers 16 residues. V was cut by 2 bases and J by 0 bases, with 8 bases left in between. CDR1 and CDR2 from the germline V gene are MNHEY and SVGAGI. CDR3 sequence (DNA): TGTGCCAGCAGTTACGACAAGTACTCTGGGGCCAACGTCCTGACTTTC. Translated: CASSYDKYSGANVLTF.

The count of this clone is one. V is TRBV7-8 and J is TRBJ2-5; 8 bases fit TRBD2. This CDR3 region has 17 residues. In germline, CDR1 is SGHVS, CDR2 FQNEAQ. Trimming cost V 2 bases and J 2 bases; bases outside gene matches: 10. CDR3 protein: CASSLWSGRGVQETQYF. DNA for the CDR3: TGTGCCAGCAGCTTATGGTCGGGGCGGGGGGTACAAGAGACCCAGTACTTC.

The V call is TRBV19, the J call TRBJ1-3; D is uncertain. V was pared by 3 bases and J by 0 bases, with 12 bases between. In germline, CDR1 is LNHDA, CDR2 SQIVND (reference sequence). CDR3 length equals 16 residues. The CDR3: CASSIMAGVSGNTIYF. The CDR3 nucleotides read TGTGCCAGTAGTATTATGGCAGGCGTCTCTGGAAACACCATATATTTT.

This chain links TRBV4-1 with TRBJ2-3; 7 nucleotides match TRBD2. V trimming: 4 bases; J trimming: 0 bases; junction bases outside the gene matches: 10. Looked up from germline, CDR1 is MGHRA and CDR2 is YSYEKL. There are 17 residues in the CDR3. The CDR3 is CASSRSGDFTSTDTQYF. In DNA, the CDR3 is TGCGCCAGCAGCCGGAGCGGGGATTTCACTAGCACAGATACGCAGTATTTT.

This clone has only a few counts. J is TRBJ1-2 and V is TRBV5-1, with a possible D match to TRBD1 (6 bases). Per germline, CDR1 SGHRS and CDR2 YFSETQ. Trimming took off 0 bases at V and 5 bases at J, with 11 bases between the two ends. CDR3 length equals 14 residues. The CDR3 coding sequence is TGCGCCAGCAGCTTGGACAGGGCGGGTTATGGCTACACCTTC. This gives the protein CASSLDRAGYGYTF.

This rearrangement joins TRBV3-1 (or the pseudogene TRBV3-2) to TRBJ1-4; D possibly corresponds to TRBD1 (5 bases). The CDR3 sequence is 16 residues long. From germline, CDR1 is LGHDT and CDR2 YNNKEL (reference sequence). V was pared by 3 bases and J by 2 bases, with 13 bases between. As DNA, the CDR3 is TGTGCCAGCAGCCAGTCAGGGCCCGCGACTAATGAAAAACTGTTTTTT. Protein product: CASSQSGPATNEKLFF.

The genes are TRBV3-1 (or the pseudogene TRBV3-2) and TRBJ2-7; D gene uncertain. The germline V gene encodes CDR1 LGHDT and CDR2 YNNKEL (reference sequence). This CDR3 is built from 14 residues. V lost 2 bases and J lost 3, with 11 bases in between. The CDR3 is CASSQTPGDYEQYF. The DNA for the CDR3 is TGTGCCAGCAGCCAAACCCCCGGAGACTACGAGCAGTACTTC.

The chain couples TRBV12-3 or TRBV12-4 to TRBJ1-2; tentative D call: TRBD1 (6 bases). This CDR3 is 12 amino acids long. V lost 5 bases to trimming and J lost 7 bases, with 11 bases between them. The CDR3 sequence: CASSPGQSGYTF. DNA of the CDR3: TGTGCCAGCAGTCCGGGACAAAGTGGCTACACCTTC.

Comments on this clone: Other nucleotide sequences in the sample specify the same CDR3. This rearrangement joins TRBV18 to TRBJ1-2; possible D gene TRBD1, 5 bases. CDR3 length: 12 residues. The germline V gene has CDR1 KGHSH and CDR2 LQKENI. V lost 2 bases to trimming and J lost 6 bases, with 7 bases between them. The CDR3, as DNA: TGTGCCAGCTCACCAGGAGGGGATGGCTACACCTTC. As protein: CASSPGGDGYTF.

The chain recombines TRBV28 with TRBJ1-2; possibly TRBD1 for D (5 bases). CDR3 length: 14 amino acids. The V gene's germline CDR1 is MDHEN and CDR2 SYDVKM. V gave up 4 bases and J gave up 8 bases, with 17 bases separating them. In nucleotides, the CDR3 is TGTGCCAGCAGTTCCCCGCCAGGGTCGAACGGCTACACCTTC. Translated: CASSSPPGSNGYTF.

This CDR3 reads CASSGRRTDTQYF. Here the CDR3 DNA reads TGTGCCAGCAGTGGGAGACGCACAGATACGCAGTATTTT. V and J are TRBV12-3 or TRBV12-4 and TRBJ2-3, with D possibly being TRBD2 (5 bases). Trimming cost V 5 bases and J 1 base, with 7 bases left between them. This CDR3 comprises 13 residues.

J is TRBJ2-5 and V is TRBV5-4; 7 bases fit TRBD2. Germline trimming cut 0 bases from V and 0 bases from J; bases unmatched to any gene: 11. Germline-derived CDR1 and CDR2 are SGHNT and YYREEE (reference sequence). The CDR3 loop spans 18 amino acids. The CDR3: CASSLGAGAGEYQETQYF. The CDR3 DNA follows: TGTGCCAGCAGCTTGGGGGCGGGCGCGGGGGAGTACCAAGAGACCCAGTACTTC. Complete variable domain (other parts from reference TRBV5-4 and TRBJ2-5): ETGVTQSPTHLIKTRGQQVTLRCSSQSGHNTVSWYQQALGQGPQFIFQYYREEENGRGNFPPRFSGLQFPNYSSELNVNALELDDSALYLCASSLGAGAGEYQETQYFGPGTRLLVL.

The J gene is TRBJ2-1, the V gene TRBV7-6, with 14 positions matching TRBD2. In germline, CDR1 is SGHVS, CDR2 FNYEAQ. V shed 2 bases and J 5 bases; nucleotides not matched to a gene: 8. This CDR3 comprises 18 residues. CDR3 amino acids: CASSLLGGLAGGNNEQFF. DNA for the CDR3: TGTGCCAGCAGCTTACTAGGTGGACTAGCGGGGGGAAACAATGAGCAGTTCTTC. The full variable domain, its missing parts supplied by reference TRBV7-6 and TRBJ2-1, is GAGVSQSPRYKVTKRGQDVALRCDPISGHVSLYWYRQALGQGPEFLTYFNYEAQQDKSGLPNDRFSAERPEGSISTLTIQRTEQRDSAMYRCASSLLGGLAGGNNEQFFGPGTRLTVL.

The rearrangement uses TRBV7-2 and TRBJ2-1; 11 bases are shared with TRBD2. V was pared by 1 base and J by 8 bases, with 4 bases of the junction left unmatched. This CDR3 has 15 residues. Germline values: CDR1 SGHTA, CDR2 FQGNSA. CDR3 protein: CASSLVTSGSDEQFF. Written as DNA, the CDR3 is TGTGCCAGCAGCTTAGTAACTAGCGGGAGTGATGAGCAGTTCTTC. The full variable domain, in which reference TRBV7-2 and TRBJ2-1 provide the parts outside the CDR3, is GAGVSQSPSNKVTEKGKDVELRCDPISGHTALYWYRQSLGQGLEFLIYFQGNSAPDKSGLPSDRFSAERTGGSVSTLTIQRTQQEDSAVYLCASSLVTSGSDEQFFGPGTRLTVL.